This TCR beta chain stems from a study of CD8 T cells in ankylosing spondylitis. There are many counts of this clonotype. A single record per CDR3 protein comes from TCRdb applying MiXCR to the 5' RACE reads. In the table there are over 95,000 distinct CDR3 sequences, roughly 8% of which are singletons. Germline lookup yields CDR1 DFQATT and CDR2 SNEGSKA (reference sequence). Trimming took off 5 bases at V and 0 bases at J, with 14 bases between the two ends. The CDR3 runs to 15 residues. The V and J genes are TRBV20-1 and TRBJ2-1; perhaps TRBD1 as D (6 bases). The receptor was derived from a male donor with ankylosing spondylitis or in good health (not recorded which). Input material: blood, either unsorted or a sorted T cell fraction (not recorded which). DNA of the CDR3: TGCAGTGCTGTGACGACAGGCTACTCCTACAATGAGCAGTTCTTC. Translated, it gives CSAVTTGYSYNEQFF.